This T cell receptor (beta chain) was observed in a study of blood T cell repertoires in COVID-19. In the study overall: T cells, B-cell-depleted T cells, or PBMCs provided the cDNA or gDNA that served as material.

The Seattle patients joined while their infection was active and were tracked longitudinally afterward. The CDR3 is made up of 13 amino acids. CDR1 is MGHDK, CDR2 SYGVNS, per germline. J gave up 2 bases and V 6 bases, and 3 bases lay outside the gene matches. Assay: immunoSEQ multiplex PCR; the TCRdb copy retains only in-frame clones and omits some. Of 300,000 to 400,000 clones listed, about 91% are singletons. The chain carries TRBV25-1 and TRBJ1-2; TRBD1 agrees at 7 bases. This receptor was obtained from a young man with COVID-19, enrolled during active disease. The sequencing input was peripheral blood. CDR3 sequence: CASRGQENYGYTF. The CDR3 bases are TGTGCCAGCAGAGGACAGGAAAACTATGGCTACACCTTC.